The 24 T cell receptor beta chains below all came from one sample that was sequenced in a study of blood T cell repertoires in COVID-19. Here immunoSEQ multiplex PCR was the method, and the copy in TCRdb shows in-frame clones only, minus some. The data show roughly 300,000 clones, roughly 85% seen once. Sequenced material: peripheral blood. The receptor set was obtained from a human donor in a cohort sampled during active COVID-19.

This clone was seen a handful of times. The rearrangement joins TRBV28 to TRBJ2-7, with D maybe TRBD2 (6 bases). Germline-derived CDR1 and CDR2 are MDHEN and SYDVKM. This CDR3 contains 15 residues. The V gene lost 3 bases and the J gene lost 3 bases, with 15 bases spanning the gap. This CDR3 reads CASSFRGRAYYEQYF. CDR3 in DNA: TGTGCCAGCAGTTTTCGGGGGAGAGCTTACTACGAGCAGTACTTC. The whole variable domain, filled in from reference TRBV28 and TRBJ2-7, reads DVKVTQSSRYLVKRTGEKVFLECVQDMDHENMFWYRQDPGLGLRLIYFSYDVKMKEKGDIPEGYSVSREKKERFSLILESASTNQTSMYLCASSFRGRAYYEQYFGPGTRLTVT.

J is TRBJ2-7 and V is TRBV27, with TRBD2 matching 8 bases. Germline CDR1 is MNHEY and CDR2 is SMNVEV (reference sequence). CDR3 size: 15 residues. Trimming at V came to 8 bases and at J to 2 bases, leaving 11 bases not matched to a gene. This chain's CDR3 is CASRDGTRLTYEQYF. CDR3 DNA: TGTGCCAGCCGAGACGGGACTAGACTAACCTACGAGCAGTACTTC.

V usage is TRBV7-9 and J usage is TRBJ2-7, with D maybe TRBD1 (6 bases). V lost 1 base and J lost 5, with 15 bases in between. The CDR3 is made up of 15 amino acids. Germline lookup yields CDR1 SEHNR and CDR2 FQNEAQ (reference sequence). This CDR3 reads CASSLGLGAHDEQYF. The CDR3 DNA reads TGTGCCAGCAGCTTAGGTTTGGGGGCCCACGACGAGCAGTACTTC.

This sequence joins TRBV28 and TRBJ2-5, with 8 bases lining up with TRBD2. Germline values: CDR1 MDHEN, CDR2 SYDVKM. The CDR3 sequence is 18 residues long. V trimming: 1 base; J trimming: 5 bases; junction bases outside the gene matches: 15. The CDR3 coding sequence is TGTGCCAGCAGTTTATTACTCGCGGGAGGCATTATGTCGGAGACCCAGTACTTC. Protein: CASSLLLAGGIMSETQYF.

The gene calls are TRBV19 and TRBJ2-1, with 9 bases aligning to TRBD2. CDR3 length: 15 amino acids. Looked up from germline, CDR1 is LNHDA and CDR2 is SQIVND (reference sequence). V lost 8 bases and J lost 6; bases outside the gene matches: 11. The CDR3 DNA reads TGTGCCAGTGCCTCCCCTAGCGGGGATTTCAATGAGCAGTTCTTC. Its protein product is CASASPSGDFNEQFF.

This rearrangement joins TRBV7-9 to TRBJ2-6; the D is unclear. Germline-derived CDR1 and CDR2 are SEHNR and FQNEAQ (reference sequence). Between the trimmed V and J ends, which lost 2 bases and 0 bases, there was a span of 5 bases. CDR3 length: 15 residues. CDR3 residues: CASSLYSSGANVLTF. The CDR3, as DNA: TGTGCCAGCAGCTTATATTCCTCTGGGGCCAACGTCCTGACTTTC.

The rearrangement uses TRBV6-2 or TRBV6-3 and TRBJ1-5; 7 nucleotides line up with TRBD1. This CDR3 is built from 16 residues. The ends lost 0 bases at V and 0 bases at J; junction bases unmatched: 2. Per the germline V gene, CDR1 is MNHEY and CDR2 is SVGEGT. The CDR3 DNA is TGTGCCAGCAGTTACTCGAGGGGGCGTAGCAATCAGCCCCAGCATTTT. Translation gives CASSYSRGRSNQPQHF.

The chain carries TRBV5-1 and TRBJ2-3; D might be TRBD1 (6 bases). Germline assignment: CDR1 SGHRS and CDR2 YFSETQ. V was clipped by 5 bases and J by 5 bases, with 18 bases between them. This CDR3 is built from 15 residues. This CDR3 reads CASRVGHGDRDTQYF. CDR3 sequence (DNA): TGCGCCAGCAGAGTGGGACACGGCGACCGAGATACGCAGTATTTT.

The chain links TRBV5-6 to TRBJ2-2; D remains unclear. The CDR3 is 13 amino acids. The germline CDR1 and CDR2 sequences are SGHDT and YYEEEE. Between the trimmed V and J ends, which lost 2 bases and 5 bases, there was a span of 7 bases. Here the CDR3 DNA reads TGTGCCAGCAGCTTCAGGTTAACCGGGGAGCTGTTTTTT. The encoded protein is CASSFRLTGELFF.

The chain joins TRBV5-4 to TRBJ2-5; 14 bases match TRBD2. Germline values: CDR1 SGHNT, CDR2 YYREEE (reference sequence). CDR3 length: 17 residues. V lost 4 bases, J lost 5 bases, and 10 bases stayed unmatched. CDR3: CASSPGTSGGLVETQYF. Written as DNA, the CDR3 is TGTGCCAGCAGCCCCGGGACTAGCGGGGGTTTGGTGGAGACCCAGTACTTC.

As to this clone: One end of the junction does not line up with germline, which may come from a read error. The chain links TRBV7-9 to TRBJ2-5; TRBD2 is a possible D gene (5 bases). Germline lookup yields CDR1 SEHNR and CDR2 FQNEAQ (reference sequence). This CDR3 has 13 amino acids. The CDR3 protein is CASSLGDAGTQYF. The CDR3 DNA reads TGTGCCAGCAGTTTAGGAGACGCGGGGACCCAGTACTTC.

About this clone itself: Other DNA sequences from this sample encode an identical CDR3 as well. The V and J genes are TRBV28 and TRBJ2-1, with a possible D match to TRBD1 (6 bases). This CDR3 spans 13 amino acids. The germline CDR1 and CDR2 sequences are MDHEN and SYDVKM. Trimming left V 9 bases short and J 0 bases short, with 9 bases between. The CDR3 is CASRGSSYNEQFF. CDR3 nucleotides: TGTGCCAGTAGGGGGAGCTCCTACAATGAGCAGTTCTTC.

The chain uses TRBV19 and TRBJ2-1, with 7 bases fitting TRBD1. Germline assignment: CDR1 LNHDA and CDR2 SQIVND (reference sequence). The CDR3 consists of 16 residues. Trimming at V came to 6 bases and at J to 6 bases, leaving 14 bases not matched to a gene. The CDR3 reads CASRSLEGGGGNEQFF. DNA of the CDR3: TGTGCCAGTAGAAGCCTTGAAGGGGGCGGAGGCAATGAGCAGTTCTTC. Together with reference TRBV19 and TRBJ2-1, the CDR3 gives the full variable domain: DGGITQSPKYLFRKEGQNVTLSCEQNLNHDAMYWYRQDPGQGLRLIYYSQIVNDFQKGDIAEGYSVSREKKESFPLTVTSAQKNPTAFYLCASRSLEGGGGNEQFFGPGTRLTVL.

This chain joins TRBV5-1 and TRBJ2-2, with 7 positions matching TRBD2. The length of the CDR3 is 14 residues. The junction had 3 bases not matched to a gene; V was cut back by 2 bases and J by 5 bases. From germline, CDR1 is SGHRS and CDR2 YFSETQ. The CDR3 here is CASSFVGGTGELFF. The CDR3 nucleotides are TGCGCCAGCAGCTTCGTGGGAGGGACCGGGGAGCTGTTTTTT.

The rearrangement joins TRBV19 to TRBJ1-1; D is possibly TRBD1 (6 bases). The CDR3 spans 15 residues. Deletions cut 8 bases from V and 1 base from J, with 17 bases between. Germline V gene lookup returns CDR1 LNHDA and CDR2 SQIVND (reference sequence). CDR3: CASLDGGDWNTEAFF. The CDR3 DNA is TGTGCCAGTCTCGATGGGGGCGACTGGAACACTGAAGCTTTCTTT. The variable domain in full, completed from reference TRBV19 and TRBJ1-1, reads DGGITQSPKYLFRKEGQNVTLSCEQNLNHDAMYWYRQDPGQGLRLIYYSQIVNDFQKGDIAEGYSVSREKKESFPLTVTSAQKNPTAFYLCASLDGGDWNTEAFFGQGTRLTVV.

The chain uses TRBV5-4 and TRBJ2-1; possibly TRBD1 for D (6 bases). Looked up from germline, CDR1 is SGHNT and CDR2 is YYREEE (reference sequence). Trimming left V 5 bases short and J 5 bases short, with 17 bases between. This CDR3 is built from 15 residues. CDR3 region: CASRIATGRNNEQFF. The DNA of the CDR3 is TGTGCCAGCAGGATAGCTACAGGGCGGAACAATGAGCAGTTCTTC.

This clone was seen only a few times. The rearrangement links TRBV12-3 or TRBV12-4 to TRBJ1-1, with a possible D match to TRBD1 (5 bases). The V end lost 3 bases, the J end lost 5 bases, and 7 bases lay between the germline ends. This CDR3 is 12 amino acids long. CDR3 sequence reads: CASSFGGTEAFF. The DNA for the CDR3 is TGTGCCAGCAGTTTTGGGGGGACTGAAGCTTTCTTT.

V is TRBV30 and J is TRBJ2-1; 7 nucleotides align to TRBD1. With V trimmed by 6 bases and J by 6 bases, 11 bases remained unmatched. CDR1 and CDR2 from the germline V gene are GTSNPN and SVGIG (reference sequence). The CDR3 contains 14 residues. CDR3 nucleotides: TGTGCCTGTATACAGGGGTCCTCTTCCAATGAGCAGTTCTTC. Its translation is CACIQGSSSNEQFF. The full variable domain, its missing parts supplied by reference TRBV30 and TRBJ2-1, is SQTIHQWPATLVQPVGSPLSLECTVEGTSNPNLYWYRQAAGRGLQLLFYSVGIGQISSEVPQNLSASRPQDRQFILSSKKLLLSDSGFYLCACIQGSSSNEQFFGPGTRLTVL.

This rearrangement joins TRBV28 to TRBJ2-6; 8 nucleotides match TRBD1. The CDR3 contains 17 residues. The trim removed 6 bases at V and 7 bases at J, leaving 14 bases unmatched. Germline CDR1 reads MDHEN; CDR2 reads SYDVKM. CDR3 DNA: TGTGCCAGCAGCGCAGGGGGCTCCCCCACGGTAGCCAACGTCCTGACTTTC. Translating gives CASSAGGSPTVANVLTF.

V and J are TRBV5-4 and TRBJ1-1; D unclear. Germline V gene sequence: CDR1 SGHNT, CDR2 YYREEE (reference sequence). CDR3 length: 12 amino acids. V lost 7 bases, J lost 1 base, and 8 bases lay in between. The CDR3 spells CASGEANTEAFF. The CDR3 DNA reads TGTGCCAGCGGGGAGGCGAACACTGAAGCTTTCTTT.

This chain links TRBV7-9 with TRBJ2-7, with a possible D match to TRBD1 (6 bases). The ends were cut back, 5 bases at V and 3 bases at J, with 20 bases in the middle. This CDR3 region has 16 residues. From germline, CDR1 is SEHNR and CDR2 FQNEAQ (reference sequence). The CDR3, as DNA: TGTGCCAGCAGCATGATTCAGGGGATGGGGTACTACGAGCAGTACTTC. This sequence encodes CASSMIQGMGYYEQYF.

Here the CDR3 DNA reads TGTGCCAGCAGGGACAGGGGAAGGACCGGGGAGCTGTTTTTT. This translates into CASRDRGRTGELFF. The rearrangement uses TRBV19 and TRBJ2-2; 10 nucleotides agree with TRBD1. CDR3 size: 14 residues. CDR1 is LNHDA and CDR2 is SQIVND in the germline V gene (reference sequence). Unmatched junction bases numbered 6, after V lost 9 bases and J lost 5 bases.

A few counts support this clone. The CDR3 region has the DNA TGTGCCAGCAGCTTACACTGGACAGGGAAGGGTGAGACCCAGTACTTC. Translation gives CASSLHWTGKGETQYF. This chain connects TRBV7-7 to TRBJ2-5; TRBD1 matches 8 bases. CDR3 length: 16 amino acids. Germline V lookup: CDR1 SSHAT, CDR2 FNYEAQ (reference sequence). Losses at the gene ends were 2 bases for V and 5 bases for J; bases not matched to a gene: 10.

The V call is TRBV20-1, the J call TRBJ1-2; 7 bases agree with TRBD1. This CDR3 has 11 amino acids. Germline trimming cut 6 bases from V and 4 bases from J; bases unmatched to any gene: 2. Per germline, CDR1 DFQATT and CDR2 SNEGSKA (reference sequence). CDR3 sequence (DNA): TGCAGTGCGGCAGGGGGCTATGGCTACACCTTC. Residues: CSAAGGYGYTF.